Listed here are 7 T cell receptor beta chains from one sample, sequenced in a study of radiotherapy plus CTLA-4 blockade in lung cancer. TCRdb keeps only in-frame clones here, not all; method: immunoSEQ multiplex PCR. Counted here are 30,000 to 35,000 clones, around 80% occurring once; the ten biggest clones make up 7.5%. The source was peripheral blood, collected from a patient treated with radiotherapy plus ipilimumab. The source of these receptors is a human donor with non-small cell lung cancer who had stable disease on radiotherapy plus ipilimumab.

By share, this clone counts as medium-sized (0.01 to 0.1%). V usage is TRBV19 and J usage is TRBJ1-2; D is unresolved. V lost 4 bases to trimming and J lost 2 bases, with 14 bases between them. This CDR3 contains 15 residues. In germline, CDR1 is LNHDA, CDR2 SQIVND (reference sequence). Here the CDR3 DNA reads TGTGCCAGTAGTAGAGCCTCCGACGGAAACTATGGCTACACCTTC. Its protein is CASSRASDGNYGYTF.

V and J are TRBV2 and TRBJ2-5; TRBD1 aligns across 8 bases. The CDR3 runs 15 residues. The V segment lost 1 base and the J segment 4 bases; nucleotides outside the gene matches: 5. Germline V lookup: CDR1 SNHLY, CDR2 FYNNEI. The CDR3 protein is CASSEDQGAGETQYF. In DNA form, the CDR3 reads TGTGCCAGCAGTGAAGATCAGGGGGCGGGAGAGACCCAGTACTTC. The complete variable domain, with remaining parts taken from reference TRBV2 and TRBJ2-5, reads EPEVTQTPSHQVTQMGQEVILRCVPISNHLYFYWYRQILGQKVEFLVSFYNNEISEKSEIFDDQFSVERPDGSNFTLKIRSTKLEDSAMYFCASSEDQGAGETQYFGPGTRLLVL.

This sequence joins TRBV4-2 and TRBJ1-5; D perhaps matches TRBD1 (6 bases). V lost 0 bases, J lost 1 base, and 13 bases lay in between. This CDR3 comprises 17 residues. Germline assignment: CDR1 LGHNA and CDR2 YNFKEQ. The CDR3 loop reads CASSQDRWTVSNQPQHF. The CDR3 region has the DNA TGTGCCAGCAGCCAAGATCGATGGACAGTGAGCAATCAGCCCCAGCATTTT.

The chain combines TRBV5-1 with TRBJ1-2; no definite D call. This CDR3 comprises 15 residues. Germline V gene sequence: CDR1 SGHRS, CDR2 YFSETQ. Trimming pared 2 bases from V and 8 bases from J, leaving 19 bases between. In DNA, the CDR3 is TGCGCCAGCAGCTTTTACCGGACGGAGTTACAGGGCTACACCTTC. It is translated as CASSFYRTELQGYTF. The variable domain in full, with the rest retrieved from reference TRBV5-1 and TRBJ1-2, is KAGVTQTPRYLIKTRGQQVTLSCSPISGHRSVSWYQQTPGQGLQFLFEYFSETQRNKGNFPGRFSGRQFSNSRSEMNVSTLELGDSALYLCASSFYRTELQGYTFGSGTRLTVV.

The V gene is TRBV15, the J gene TRBJ2-3, with 7 nucleotides matching TRBD2. Per the germline V gene, CDR1 is LNHNV and CDR2 is YYDKDF (reference sequence). V shed 6 bases and J 4 bases; nucleotides not matched to a gene: 7. This CDR3 is built from 14 residues. The CDR3 sequence: CATRARGESDTQYF. CDR3 bases: TGTGCCACCAGGGCTCGGGGGGAATCAGATACGCAGTATTTT.

This clone was counted a few times. The CDR3 sequence is CASSERQGTLRNYGYTF. The DNA for the CDR3 is TGTGCCAGCAGTGAGCGTCAGGGGACCCTCCGAAACTATGGCTACACCTTC. This chain uses TRBV2 with TRBJ1-2; TRBD1 is a possible D gene (6 bases). Germline values: CDR1 SNHLY, CDR2 FYNNEI. Between the trimmed V and J ends, which lost 3 bases and 2 bases, there was a span of 19 bases. There are 17 residues in the CDR3.

This clone was detected only once. V is TRBV14 and J is TRBJ1-1; TRBD1 matches at 8 bases. CDR1 is SGHDN and CDR2 is FVKESK in the germline V gene. Losses at the gene ends were 5 bases for V and 4 bases for J; bases not matched to a gene: 9. The CDR3 has 15 residues. The CDR3 bases are TGTGCCAGCAGCGCCCGGGTAACAGGGGGCACTGAAGCTTTCTTT. Amino acid sequence: CASSARVTGGTEAFF.